This is a list of T cell receptor beta chains from one sample in a study of post-analysis software for immune sequencing data. TCRdb reanalysed the PCR reads using MiXCR and keeps one entry per CDR3 protein. The repertoire includes approximately 660,000 distinct CDR3 sequences, approximately 60% of them detected once, and over 9% sits in the top ten. Sequencing input: blood. These receptors were taken from a girl aged 2-10 years with multiple sclerosis. The conserved cysteine and the conserved F or W are not part of the CDR3 here. Each record gives: D gene, V gene, CDR3 length, J gene, CDR3 protein. A D gene is named only where the DNA matches it firmly.

d_call: TRBD1
v_call: TRBV29-1
cdr3_length: 14
j_call: TRBJ2-7
cdr3_aa: SVTTIGDRFPYEQY

d_call: -
v_call: TRBV12-3/TRBV12-4
cdr3_length: 12
j_call: TRBJ1-1
cdr3_aa: ASSASGAVTEAF

d_call: TRBD2
v_call: TRBV12-3/TRBV12-4
cdr3_length: 13
j_call: TRBJ2-1
cdr3_aa: ASSGFVAGVDEQF

d_call: -
v_call: TRBV7-2
cdr3_length: 12
j_call: TRBJ1-2
cdr3_aa: ASSLPGIRDGYT

d_call: -
v_call: TRBV29-1
cdr3_length: 10
j_call: TRBJ1-1
cdr3_aa: SVDEHNTEAF

d_call: -
v_call: TRBV12-3/TRBV12-4
cdr3_length: 12
j_call: TRBJ2-1
cdr3_aa: ASGFSGANNEQF

d_call: TRBD1
v_call: TRBV13
cdr3_length: 14
j_call: TRBJ2-1
cdr3_aa: ASSSDRTGVYNEQF

d_call: -
v_call: TRBV6-5
cdr3_length: 16
j_call: -
cdr3_aa: ASSYSIRASGPTYEQY

d_call: -
v_call: TRBV20-1
cdr3_length: 13
j_call: TRBJ2-3
cdr3_aa: SARDQQRSTHTQY

d_call: -
v_call: TRBV6-6
cdr3_length: 11
j_call: TRBJ1-5
cdr3_aa: ASSPPTAQPQH

d_call: -
v_call: TRBV6-2/TRBV6-3
cdr3_length: 10
j_call: TRBJ1-2
cdr3_aa: ASRHPRYGYT

d_call: TRBD2
v_call: TRBV7-8
cdr3_length: 13
j_call: TRBJ2-1
cdr3_aa: ASIALAGGYNEQF

d_call: TRBD1
v_call: TRBV20-1
cdr3_length: 13
j_call: TRBJ1-2
cdr3_aa: SARDRGPSNYGYT

d_call: TRBD1
v_call: TRBV12-3/TRBV12-4
cdr3_length: 12
j_call: TRBJ1-2
cdr3_aa: ASSRQGGDYGYT

d_call: -
v_call: TRBV27
cdr3_length: 12
j_call: TRBJ1-5
cdr3_aa: ASSPAGRNQPQH

d_call: -
v_call: TRBV25-1
cdr3_length: 14
j_call: TRBJ2-6
cdr3_aa: ASSEFGGTGANVLT

d_call: -
v_call: TRBV20-1
cdr3_length: 13
j_call: TRBJ2-1
cdr3_aa: SVEQLLDYYDEQF

d_call: TRBD1
v_call: TRBV5-1
cdr3_length: 13
j_call: TRBJ2-7
cdr3_aa: ASSLPGTGYYEQY

d_call: -
v_call: TRBV9
cdr3_length: 13
j_call: -
cdr3_aa: ASSVGPLDNYEQY

d_call: -
v_call: TRBV7-9
cdr3_length: 8
j_call: TRBJ2-1
cdr3_aa: ASSLFEQF

d_call: -
v_call: TRBV7-9
cdr3_length: 12
j_call: TRBJ2-3
cdr3_aa: ASSSRQETDTQY

d_call: -
v_call: TRBV7-7
cdr3_length: 14
j_call: TRBJ2-1
cdr3_aa: ASSLVGGTQIGEQF

d_call: -
v_call: TRBV13
cdr3_length: 16
j_call: TRBJ1-5
cdr3_aa: ASSLFPRQEYSNQPQH

d_call: -
v_call: TRBV7-9
cdr3_length: 13
j_call: TRBJ2-7
cdr3_aa: ASSLEAGFGDEQY

d_call: -
v_call: TRBV30
cdr3_length: 10
j_call: TRBJ2-3
cdr3_aa: AWGAGTDTQY

d_call: TRBD1
v_call: TRBV12-3/TRBV12-4
cdr3_length: 12
j_call: TRBJ1-5
cdr3_aa: ASIPTGGQQPQH

d_call: -
v_call: TRBV12-3/TRBV12-4
cdr3_length: 11
j_call: TRBJ2-7
cdr3_aa: ASSFSGINEQY

d_call: TRBD1
v_call: TRBV10-3
cdr3_length: 12
j_call: -
cdr3_aa: AIRQGQGSYEQY

d_call: -
v_call: TRBV10-3
cdr3_length: 10
j_call: TRBJ1-5
cdr3_aa: AISGESKPQH

d_call: -
v_call: TRBV21-1
cdr3_length: 14
j_call: TRBJ1-5
cdr3_aa: ASSKAATGRNQPQH

d_call: TRBD2
v_call: TRBV3-1
cdr3_length: 14
j_call: TRBJ2-3
cdr3_aa: ASSQEGAGGTDTQY

d_call: TRBD2
v_call: TRBV20-1
cdr3_length: 14
j_call: -
cdr3_aa: SAGRGRGSPLETQY

d_call: -
v_call: TRBV20-1
cdr3_length: 12
j_call: TRBJ2-6
cdr3_aa: SAFGAPGANVLT

d_call: -
v_call: TRBV25-1
cdr3_length: 14
j_call: TRBJ1-2
cdr3_aa: ASSDQPGPTNYGYT

d_call: -
v_call: TRBV27
cdr3_length: 10
j_call: TRBJ1-2
cdr3_aa: ASAEGGSGYT

d_call: -
v_call: TRBV29-1
cdr3_length: 13
j_call: TRBJ2-5
cdr3_aa: SFGQLLTGTETQY

d_call: -
v_call: TRBV29-1
cdr3_length: 11
j_call: TRBJ1-1
cdr3_aa: SVGIRVDTEAF

d_call: -
v_call: TRBV29-1
cdr3_length: 9
j_call: -
cdr3_aa: SVASTYEQY

d_call: -
v_call: TRBV14
cdr3_length: 11
j_call: TRBJ1-6
cdr3_aa: ASSQVPGTPLH

d_call: -
v_call: TRBV7-9
cdr3_length: 12
j_call: TRBJ1-6
cdr3_aa: ASSPGGKYSPLH

d_call: -
v_call: TRBV29-1
cdr3_length: 12
j_call: TRBJ1-2
cdr3_aa: SVALPGKAYGYT

d_call: -
v_call: TRBV7-9
cdr3_length: 12
j_call: TRBJ2-5
cdr3_aa: ASSSPKWPETQY

d_call: TRBD2
v_call: TRBV10-3
cdr3_length: 14
j_call: -
cdr3_aa: AISENVIGLDETQY

d_call: TRBD2
v_call: TRBV5-1
cdr3_length: 16
j_call: TRBJ2-5
cdr3_aa: ASSFPLLAGGRQETQY

d_call: -
v_call: TRBV6-2/TRBV6-3
cdr3_length: 10
j_call: TRBJ1-2
cdr3_aa: ASTKTEYGYT

d_call: -
v_call: TRBV6-1
cdr3_length: 16
j_call: TRBJ2-1
cdr3_aa: ASSEGVGRDTSYNEQF

d_call: -
v_call: TRBV7-8
cdr3_length: 8
j_call: TRBJ2-1
cdr3_aa: ASSGGLQF

d_call: -
v_call: TRBV7-9
cdr3_length: 10
j_call: TRBJ1-1
cdr3_aa: ASSDANTEAF

d_call: TRBD1
v_call: TRBV13
cdr3_length: 12
j_call: TRBJ2-4
cdr3_aa: ASSLGTGSGIQY

d_call: -
v_call: TRBV6-1
cdr3_length: 14
j_call: TRBJ1-5
cdr3_aa: ASSLAEWEGGQPQH

d_call: -
v_call: TRBV20-1
cdr3_length: 11
j_call: TRBJ2-5
cdr3_aa: SASSPGVRTQY

d_call: TRBD2
v_call: TRBV12-3/TRBV12-4
cdr3_length: 14
j_call: TRBJ2-2
cdr3_aa: ASSPGLAGGTGELF

d_call: -
v_call: TRBV4-3
cdr3_length: 11
j_call: TRBJ1-4
cdr3_aa: ASSQGRNEKLF